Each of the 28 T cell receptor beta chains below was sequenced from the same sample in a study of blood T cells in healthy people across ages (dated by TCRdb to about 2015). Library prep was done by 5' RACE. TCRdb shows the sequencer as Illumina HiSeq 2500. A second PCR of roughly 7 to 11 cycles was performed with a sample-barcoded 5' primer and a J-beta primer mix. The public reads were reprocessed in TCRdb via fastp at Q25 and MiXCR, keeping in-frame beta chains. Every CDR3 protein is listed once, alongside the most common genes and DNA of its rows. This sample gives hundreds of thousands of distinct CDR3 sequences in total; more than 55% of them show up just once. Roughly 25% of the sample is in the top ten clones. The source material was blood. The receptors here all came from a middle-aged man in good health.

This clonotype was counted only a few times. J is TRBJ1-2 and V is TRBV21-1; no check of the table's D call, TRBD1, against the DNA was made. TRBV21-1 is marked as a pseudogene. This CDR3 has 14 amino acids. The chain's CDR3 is CASRQGSANYGYTF. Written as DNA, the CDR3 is TGTGCCAGCAGACAGGGGAGTGCTAACTATGGCTACACCTTC.

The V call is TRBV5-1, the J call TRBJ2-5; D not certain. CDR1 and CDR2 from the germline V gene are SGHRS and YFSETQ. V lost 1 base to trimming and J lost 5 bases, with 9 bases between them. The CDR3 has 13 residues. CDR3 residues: CASSLNSDETQYF. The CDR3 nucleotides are TGCGCCAGCAGCTTGAATAGTGACGAGACCCAGTACTTC. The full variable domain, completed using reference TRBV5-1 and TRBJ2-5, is KAGVTQTPRYLIKTRGQQVTLSCSPISGHRSVSWYQQTPGQGLQFLFEYFSETQRNKGNFPGRFSGRQFSNSRSEMNVSTLELGDSALYLCASSLNSDETQYFGPGTRLLVL.

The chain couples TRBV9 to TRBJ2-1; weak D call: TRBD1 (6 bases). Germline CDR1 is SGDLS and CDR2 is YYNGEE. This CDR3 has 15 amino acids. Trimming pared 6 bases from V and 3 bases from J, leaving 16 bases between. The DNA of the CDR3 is TGTGCCAGCACCGAAGGGGGAGCGAGCTACAATGAGCAGTTCTTC. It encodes CASTEGGASYNEQFF.

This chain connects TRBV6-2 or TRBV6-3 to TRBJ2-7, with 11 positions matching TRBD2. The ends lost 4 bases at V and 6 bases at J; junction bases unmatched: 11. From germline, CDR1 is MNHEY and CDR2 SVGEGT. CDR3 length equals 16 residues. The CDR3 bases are TGTGCCAGCAGTTGGATGCTACTAGCGGGAGACGGCGAGCAGTACTTC. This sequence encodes CASSWMLLAGDGEQYF.

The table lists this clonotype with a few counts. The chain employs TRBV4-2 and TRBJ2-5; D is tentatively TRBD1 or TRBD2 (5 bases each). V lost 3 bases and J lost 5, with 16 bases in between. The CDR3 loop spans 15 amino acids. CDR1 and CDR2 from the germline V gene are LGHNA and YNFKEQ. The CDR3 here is CASSQVPGRRETQYF. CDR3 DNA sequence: TGTGCCAGCAGCCAGGTTCCGGGGCGGAGGGAGACCCAGTACTTC.

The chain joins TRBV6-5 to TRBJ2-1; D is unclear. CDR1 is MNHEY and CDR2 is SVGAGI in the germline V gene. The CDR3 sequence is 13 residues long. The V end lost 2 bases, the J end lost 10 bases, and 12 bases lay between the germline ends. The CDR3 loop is CASSYRPVEEQFF. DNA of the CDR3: TGTGCCAGCAGTTACAGACCGGTGGAGGAGCAGTTCTTC.

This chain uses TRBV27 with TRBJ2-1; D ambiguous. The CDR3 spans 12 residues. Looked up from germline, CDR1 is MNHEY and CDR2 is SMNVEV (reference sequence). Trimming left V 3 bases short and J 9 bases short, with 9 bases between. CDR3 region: CASSFLKGEQFF. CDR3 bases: TGTGCCAGCAGTTTTTTAAAGGGTGAGCAGTTCTTC.

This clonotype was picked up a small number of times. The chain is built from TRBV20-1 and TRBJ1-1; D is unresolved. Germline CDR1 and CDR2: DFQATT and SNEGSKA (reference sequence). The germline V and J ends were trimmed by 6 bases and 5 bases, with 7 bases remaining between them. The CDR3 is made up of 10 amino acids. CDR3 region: CSAGGTEAFF. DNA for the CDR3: TGCAGTGCGGGAGGGACTGAAGCTTTCTTT.

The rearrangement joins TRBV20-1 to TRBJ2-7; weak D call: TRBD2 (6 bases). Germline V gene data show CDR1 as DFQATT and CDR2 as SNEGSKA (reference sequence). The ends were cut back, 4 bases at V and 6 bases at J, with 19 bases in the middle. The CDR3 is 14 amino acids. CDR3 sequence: CSATAGLVGGEQYF. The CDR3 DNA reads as TGCAGTGCTACGGCAGGGCTAGTCGGGGGCGAGCAGTACTTC.

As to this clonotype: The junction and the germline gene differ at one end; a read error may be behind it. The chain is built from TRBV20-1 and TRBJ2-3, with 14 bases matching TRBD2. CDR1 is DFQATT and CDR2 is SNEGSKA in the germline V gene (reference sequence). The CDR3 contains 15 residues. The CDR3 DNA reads TGCAGTGCTTTGACTAGCGGGGGGGTCACAGATATGCAGTATTTT. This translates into CSALTSGGVTDMQYF.

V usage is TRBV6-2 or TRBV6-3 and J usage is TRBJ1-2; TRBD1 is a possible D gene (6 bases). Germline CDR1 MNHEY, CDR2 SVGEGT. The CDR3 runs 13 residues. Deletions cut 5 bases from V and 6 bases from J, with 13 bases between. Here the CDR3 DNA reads TGTGCCAGCAGTCTCCGGGACAAGGATGGCTACACCTTC. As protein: CASSLRDKDGYTF.

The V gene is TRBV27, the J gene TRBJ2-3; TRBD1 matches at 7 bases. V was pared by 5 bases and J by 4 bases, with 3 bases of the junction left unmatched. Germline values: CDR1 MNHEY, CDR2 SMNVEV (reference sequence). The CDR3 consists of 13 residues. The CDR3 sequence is CASSRTGSDTQYF. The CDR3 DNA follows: TGTGCCAGCAGTAGGACAGGATCAGATACGCAGTATTTT.

The CDR3 nucleotides are TGTGCCAGCAGCCATCTGCGCGGGGCGCCCGATACGCAGTATTTT. This codes for CASSHLRGAPDTQYF. V gene TRBV14 combines with J gene TRBJ2-3; D is perhaps TRBD2 (6 bases). Germline loops: CDR1 SGHDN, CDR2 FVKESK. Trimming shortened V by 3 bases and J by 6 bases, and 16 bases separated the two germline ends. This CDR3 region has 15 residues. Together with reference TRBV14 and TRBJ2-3, the CDR3 gives the full variable domain: EAGVTQFPSHSVIEKGQTVTLRCDPISGHDNLYWYRRVMGKEIKFLLHFVKESKQDESGMPNNRFLAERTGGTYSTLKVQPAELEDSGVYFCASSHLRGAPDTQYFGPGTRLTVL.

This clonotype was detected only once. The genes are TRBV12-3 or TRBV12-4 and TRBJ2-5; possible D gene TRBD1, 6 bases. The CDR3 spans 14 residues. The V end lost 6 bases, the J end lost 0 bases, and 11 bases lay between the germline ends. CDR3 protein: CASRNRENQETQYF. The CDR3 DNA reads TGTGCCAGCAGGAACAGGGAGAACCAAGAGACCCAGTACTTC.

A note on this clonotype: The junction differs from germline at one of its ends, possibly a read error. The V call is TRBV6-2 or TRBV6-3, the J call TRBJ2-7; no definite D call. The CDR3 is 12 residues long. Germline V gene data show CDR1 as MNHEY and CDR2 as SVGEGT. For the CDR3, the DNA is TGTGCCAGCAGTTCCACAGCCTACAAGCAGTACTTC. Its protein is CASSSTAYKQYF.

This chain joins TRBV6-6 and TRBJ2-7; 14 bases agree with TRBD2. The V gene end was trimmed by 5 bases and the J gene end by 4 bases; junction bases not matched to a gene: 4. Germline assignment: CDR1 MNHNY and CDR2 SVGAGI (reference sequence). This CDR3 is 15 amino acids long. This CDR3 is CASSDRTSGRYEQYF. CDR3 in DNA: TGTGCCAGCAGTGACCGGACTAGCGGGAGGTACGAGCAGTACTTC.

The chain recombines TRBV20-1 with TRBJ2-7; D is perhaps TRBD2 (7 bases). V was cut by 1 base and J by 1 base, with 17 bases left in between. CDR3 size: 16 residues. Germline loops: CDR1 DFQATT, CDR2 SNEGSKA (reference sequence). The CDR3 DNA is TGCAGTGCTAGAGGGGGGGGGGCAGTATATTCCTACGAGCAGTACTTC. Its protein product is CSARGGGAVYSYEQYF.

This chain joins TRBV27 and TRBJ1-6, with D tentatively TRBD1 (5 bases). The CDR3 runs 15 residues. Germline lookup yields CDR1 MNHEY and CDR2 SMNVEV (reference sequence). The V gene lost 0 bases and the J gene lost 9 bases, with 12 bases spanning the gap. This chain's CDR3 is CASSLSASRASPLHF. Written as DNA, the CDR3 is TGTGCCAGCAGTTTATCCGCCTCCAGGGCTTCACCCCTCCACTTT.

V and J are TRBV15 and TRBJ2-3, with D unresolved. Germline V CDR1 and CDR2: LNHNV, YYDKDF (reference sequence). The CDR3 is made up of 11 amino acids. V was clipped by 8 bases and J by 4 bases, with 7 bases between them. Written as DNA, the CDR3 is TGTGCCACCTTCGGATCAGATACGCAGTATTTT. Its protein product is CATFGSDTQYF.

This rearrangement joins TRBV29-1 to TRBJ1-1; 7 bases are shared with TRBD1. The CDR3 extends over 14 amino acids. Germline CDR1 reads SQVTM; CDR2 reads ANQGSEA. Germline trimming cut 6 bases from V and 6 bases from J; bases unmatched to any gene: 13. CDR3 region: CSVKRAGGDAEAFF. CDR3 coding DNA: TGCAGCGTCAAACGGGCAGGGGGGGACGCTGAAGCTTTCTTT.

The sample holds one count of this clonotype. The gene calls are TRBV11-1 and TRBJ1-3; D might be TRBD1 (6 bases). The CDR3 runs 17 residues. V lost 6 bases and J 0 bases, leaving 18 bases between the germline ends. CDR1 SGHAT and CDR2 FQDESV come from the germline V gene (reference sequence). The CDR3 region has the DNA TGTGCCAGCAGATCCGGACAGCAACATAACTCTGGAAACACCATATATTTT. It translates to CASRSGQQHNSGNTIYF.

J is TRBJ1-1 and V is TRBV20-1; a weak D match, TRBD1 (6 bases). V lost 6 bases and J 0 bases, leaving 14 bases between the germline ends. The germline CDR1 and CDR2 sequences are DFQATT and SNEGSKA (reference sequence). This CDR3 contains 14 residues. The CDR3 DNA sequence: TGCAGTGCAAAGACAGGAGGGGTGAACACTGAAGCTTTCTTT. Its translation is CSAKTGGVNTEAFF.

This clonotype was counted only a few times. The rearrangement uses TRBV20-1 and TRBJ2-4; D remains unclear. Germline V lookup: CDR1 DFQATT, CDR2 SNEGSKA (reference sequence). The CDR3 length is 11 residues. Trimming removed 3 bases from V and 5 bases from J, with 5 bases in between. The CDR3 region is CSASPQNIQYF. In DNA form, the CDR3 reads TGCAGTGCTAGCCCCCAAAACATTCAGTACTTC.

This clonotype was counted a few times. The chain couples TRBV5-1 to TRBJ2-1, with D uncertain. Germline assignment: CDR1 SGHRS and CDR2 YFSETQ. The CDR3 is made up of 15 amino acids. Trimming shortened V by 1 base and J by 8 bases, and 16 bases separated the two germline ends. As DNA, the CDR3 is TGCGCCAGCAGCTTGTCTCGGGTCTACGGCGATGAGCAGTTCTTC. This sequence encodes CASSLSRVYGDEQFF.

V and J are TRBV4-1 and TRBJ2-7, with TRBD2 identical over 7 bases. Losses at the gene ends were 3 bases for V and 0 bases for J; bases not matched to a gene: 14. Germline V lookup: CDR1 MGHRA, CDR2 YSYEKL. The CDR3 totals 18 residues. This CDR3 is CASSHPPTLAPISYEQYF. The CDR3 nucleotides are TGCGCCAGCAGCCATCCCCCTACACTAGCGCCTATCTCCTACGAGCAGTACTTC.

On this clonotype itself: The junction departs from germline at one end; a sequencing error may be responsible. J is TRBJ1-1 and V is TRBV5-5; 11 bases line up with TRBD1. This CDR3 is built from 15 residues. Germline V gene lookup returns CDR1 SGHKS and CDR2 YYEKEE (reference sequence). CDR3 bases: TGTGCCAGCGGCTTTAGCGGGACAGGGGGCACTGAAGCTTTCTTT. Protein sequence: CASGFSGTGGTEAFF. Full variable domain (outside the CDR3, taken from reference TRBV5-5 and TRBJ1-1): DAGVTQSPTHLIKTRGQQVTLRCSPISGHKSVSWYQQVLGQGPQFIFQYYEKEERGRGNFPDRFSARQFPNYSSELNVNALLLGDSALYLCASGFSGTGGTEAFFGQGTRLTVV.

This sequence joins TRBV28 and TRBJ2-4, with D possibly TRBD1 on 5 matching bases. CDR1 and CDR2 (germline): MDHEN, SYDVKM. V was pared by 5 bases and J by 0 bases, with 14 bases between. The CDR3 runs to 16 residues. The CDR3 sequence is CASSPPDTLAKNIQYF. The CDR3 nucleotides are TGTGCCAGCAGTCCCCCGGACACATTAGCCAAAAACATTCAGTACTTC.

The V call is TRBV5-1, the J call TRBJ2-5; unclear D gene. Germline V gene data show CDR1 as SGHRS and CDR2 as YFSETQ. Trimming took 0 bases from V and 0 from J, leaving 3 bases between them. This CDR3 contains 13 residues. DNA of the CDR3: TGCGCCAGCAGCTTGGCATACCAAGAGACCCAGTACTTC. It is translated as CASSLAYQETQYF.